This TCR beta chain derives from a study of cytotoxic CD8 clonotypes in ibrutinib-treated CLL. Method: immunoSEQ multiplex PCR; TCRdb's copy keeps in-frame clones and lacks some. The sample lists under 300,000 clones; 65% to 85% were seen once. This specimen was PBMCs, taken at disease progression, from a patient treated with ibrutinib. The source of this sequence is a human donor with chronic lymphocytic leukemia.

The CDR3: CASRGQRSNQPQHF. The CDR3 coding sequence is TGTGCCAGCAGAGGACAGAGGAGCAATCAGCCCCAGCATTTT. V gene TRBV27 combines with J gene TRBJ1-5, with a tentative D call TRBD1 (6 bases). The germline V gene encodes CDR1 MNHEY and CDR2 SMNVEV (reference sequence). The CDR3 loop spans 14 amino acids. With 6 bases removed from V and 1 base from J, the gap between germline ends came to 10 bases.